This T cell receptor (beta chain) came from a study of response to subunit inactivated influenza vaccine. Broader study findings: A suggestion made by the authors is that each seasonal influenza vaccination recruits few new T cells.

This CDR3 spans 13 amino acids. The junction had 7 bases not matched to a gene; V was cut back by 3 bases and J by 9 bases. In the case of this clonotype: Its antigen is not known.

TCRdb ran MiXCR on the RT-PCR reads and lists one entry per CDR3 protein. The data contain about 830,000 distinct CDR3 sequences, roughly 18% of them singletons. The sequence was collected from a man in his fifties who received an inactivated influenza vaccine. The specimen comprised PBMCs from blood, sampled approximately 5 days after vaccination. The chain uses TRBV12-3 or TRBV12-4 and TRBJ2-5; 7 nucleotides align to TRBD2. The CDR3 nucleotides read TGTGCCAGCAGTTTCGGGGGGTTTTCGGCCCAGTACTTC. Amino acid sequence: CASSFGGFSAQYF.